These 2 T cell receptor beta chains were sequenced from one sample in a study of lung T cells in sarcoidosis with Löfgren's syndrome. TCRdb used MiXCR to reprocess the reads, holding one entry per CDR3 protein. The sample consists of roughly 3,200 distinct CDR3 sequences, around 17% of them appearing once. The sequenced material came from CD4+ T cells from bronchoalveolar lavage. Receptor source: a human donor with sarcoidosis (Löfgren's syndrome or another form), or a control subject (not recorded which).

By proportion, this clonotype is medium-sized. CDR3 coding DNA: TGCAGTGCTAGAGATCTCCCAGGGGGCACCGACGAGCAGTACTTC. Its protein product is CSARDLPGGTDEQYF. V and J are TRBV20-1 and TRBJ2-7; TRBD1 matches 8 bases. Germline V gene lookup returns CDR1 DFQATT and CDR2 SNEGSKA (reference sequence). This CDR3 spans 15 amino acids. The ends lost 0 bases at V and 5 bases at J; junction bases unmatched: 9.

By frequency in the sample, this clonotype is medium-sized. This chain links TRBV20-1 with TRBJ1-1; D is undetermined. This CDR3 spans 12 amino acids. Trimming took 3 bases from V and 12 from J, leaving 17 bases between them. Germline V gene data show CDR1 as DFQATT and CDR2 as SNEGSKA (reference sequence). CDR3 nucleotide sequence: TGCAGTGCTAGGTGGAGGTGGGGAGGAACTTTCTTT. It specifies CSARWRWGGTFF.